This TCR beta chain appears in the sequencing data of a study of T cells in Graves' hyperthyroidism and ophthalmopathy. Recently diagnosed hyperthyroidism of less than 2 months' duration affected patients aged 18 to 65. The study left out patients who had uncontrolled infection, other autoimmune disease, pregnancy or lactation. An approximately 9.4 ml volume of fresh peripheral blood provided the PBMCs. V was cut by 5 bases and J by 2 bases, with 13 bases left in between. Germline CDR1 is SEHNR and CDR2 is FQNEAQ (reference sequence). The CDR3 consists of 14 residues. It was RNA transcripts that yielded the amplified TCR beta CDR3 regions. The TCR CDR3 was amplified in a first-round RT-PCR using the HTBI primer set. In TCRdb, the multiplex PCR reads were re-called with MiXCR into one record per CDR3 protein. Of hundreds of thousands of distinct CDR3 sequences in the sample, roughly 40% were seen once.

The chain combines TRBV7-9 with TRBJ2-7; possibly TRBD1 or TRBD2 for D (6 bases each). Input material: blood. The TCR originated in a man between 18 and 35 years old with Graves' hyperthyroidism. The CDR3 DNA follows: TGTGCCAGCAGCCTCTGGGGGGCCACCTACGAGCAGTACTTC. This translates into CASSLWGATYEQYF.